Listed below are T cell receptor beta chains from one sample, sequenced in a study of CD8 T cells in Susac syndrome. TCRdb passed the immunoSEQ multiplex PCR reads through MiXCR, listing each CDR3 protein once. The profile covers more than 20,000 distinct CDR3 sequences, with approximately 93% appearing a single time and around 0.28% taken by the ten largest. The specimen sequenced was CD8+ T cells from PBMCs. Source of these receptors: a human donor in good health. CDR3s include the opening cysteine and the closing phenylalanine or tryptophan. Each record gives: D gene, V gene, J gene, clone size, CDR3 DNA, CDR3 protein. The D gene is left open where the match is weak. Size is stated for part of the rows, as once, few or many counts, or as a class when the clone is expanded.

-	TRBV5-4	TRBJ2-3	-	TGTGCCAGCAGCTTTAGTGGGGGCAAGGATACGCAGTATTTT	CASSFSGGKDTQYF
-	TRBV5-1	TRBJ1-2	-	TGCGCCAGCAGCTTAGGGGAGACAGGCTATGGCTACACCTTC	CASSLGETGYGYTF
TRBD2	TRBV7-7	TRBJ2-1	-	TGTGCTAGCAGCCCCGGGACTAGCCTTAGGGGTGAGCAGTTCTTC	CASSPGTSLRGEQFF
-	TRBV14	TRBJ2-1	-	TGTGCCAGCAGCCAAGTCGGGTTCAGGGACATCGATGAGCAGTTCTTC	CASSQVGFRDIDEQFF
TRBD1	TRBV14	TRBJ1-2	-	TGTGCCAGCAGCCAAGAGGCGGGACAGGGCTTATTTGGCTACACCTTC	CASSQEAGQGLFGYTF
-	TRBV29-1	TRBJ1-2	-	TGCAGCGTTGACAGACGAGACTATGGCTACACCTTC	CSVDRRDYGYTF
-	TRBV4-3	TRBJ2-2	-	TGCGCCAGCAGCCGGGGGGGCGCGGAGAACACCGGGGAGCTGTTTTTT	CASSRGGAENTGELFF
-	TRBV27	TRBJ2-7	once	TGTGCCAGCAGTCTGAAGTTACGGCACGAGCAGTACTTC	CASSLKLRHEQYF
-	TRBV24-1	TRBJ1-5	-	TGTGCCACCAGTGATTCGAGGCACAATCAGCCCCAGCATTTT	CATSDSRHNQPQHF
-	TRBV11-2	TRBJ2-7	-	TGTGCCAGCAGCTCCCGCGACGGTACCTACGAGCAGTACTTC	CASSSRDGTYEQYF
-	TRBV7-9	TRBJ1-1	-	TGTGCCAGCAGCCCGAGGACAACTGAAGCTTTCTTT	CASSPRTTEAFF
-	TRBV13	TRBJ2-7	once	TGTGCCAGCAGCAGGCAACAGGAGGCGCAGTACTTC	CASSRQQEAQYF
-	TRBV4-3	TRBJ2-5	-	TGCGCCAGCAGCCCTGAAAACAGGGGAGGCGAGACCCAGTACTTC	CASSPENRGGETQYF
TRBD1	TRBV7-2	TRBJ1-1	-	TGTGCCAGCAGCTTGGGACAGGGGATGAACACTGAAGCTTTCTTT	CASSLGQGMNTEAFF
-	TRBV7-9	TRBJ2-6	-	TGTGCCAGCAGCTCGACCCGACAGAGGAATTTCTGGGAGGCCAACGTCCTGACTTTC	CASSSTRQRNFWEANVLTF
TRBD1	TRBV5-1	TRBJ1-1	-	TGCGCCAGCAGCTTCCGGGACAGGGGTGAGGCTTTCTTT	CASSFRDRGEAFF
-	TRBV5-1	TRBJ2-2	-	TGCGCCAGCAGCTCCATGAACACCGGGGAGCTGTTTTTT	CASSSMNTGELFF
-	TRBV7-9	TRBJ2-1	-	TGTGCCAGCAGCTTAGATTTAGGATTCCATGAGCAGTTCTTC	CASSLDLGFHEQFF
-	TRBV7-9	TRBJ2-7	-	TGTGCCAGCAGCGAGGACAGCTCCGAGCAGTACTTC	CASSEDSSEQYF
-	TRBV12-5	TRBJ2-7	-	TGTGCTAGTGGTTTGGTCCCTAGGACGAACGACGAGCAGTACTTC	CASGLVPRTNDEQYF
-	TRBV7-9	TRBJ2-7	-	TGTGCCAGCAGCTCCGGGGGGACAGCCTACGAGCAGTACTTC	CASSSGGTAYEQYF
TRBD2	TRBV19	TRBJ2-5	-	TGTGCCAGTAGTCCGGAAGAGACTAGCGGAGATGAGACCCAGTACTTC	CASSPEETSGDETQYF
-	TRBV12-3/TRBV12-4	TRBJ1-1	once	TGTGCCAGCAGTTTAGATGGGGCCCCTTCCCGCGAGGAAGCTTTCTTT	CASSLDGAPSREEAFF
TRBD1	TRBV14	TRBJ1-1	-	TGTGCCAGCAGCCCGGACAGGAGGGGAACTGAAGCTTTCTTT	CASSPDRRGTEAFF
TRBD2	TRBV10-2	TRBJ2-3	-	TGCGCCAGCAGTGTAAAAGCGGGGGGGCAAGATACGCAGTATTTT	CASSVKAGGQDTQYF
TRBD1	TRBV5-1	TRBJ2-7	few	TGCGCCAGCAGCGTGACAGGGGCCGAGCAGTACTTC	CASSVTGAEQYF
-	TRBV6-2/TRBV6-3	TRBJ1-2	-	TGTGCCAGCAGCCCGATTGACACCTATGGCTACACCTTC	CASSPIDTYGYTF
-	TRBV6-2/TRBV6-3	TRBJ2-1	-	TGTGCCAGCAGCAACCTTCACGGCTACAATGAGCAGTTCTTC	CASSNLHGYNEQFF
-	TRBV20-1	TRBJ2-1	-	TGCAGTGCTAGATGGAGGGGGGGCTCCTACAATGAGCAGTTCTTC	CSARWRGGSYNEQFF
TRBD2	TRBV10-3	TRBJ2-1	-	TGTGCCATCAGTGAGACTAGCGGACCGGGCAATGAGCAGTTCTTC	CAISETSGPGNEQFF
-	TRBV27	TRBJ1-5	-	TGTGCCAGCAGTTCTCGGACCTGGTCAAACGATCAGCCCCAGCATTTT	CASSSRTWSNDQPQHF
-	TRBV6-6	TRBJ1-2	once	TGTGCCAGCAGTTACGGCGGAAACTATGGCTACACCTTC	CASSYGGNYGYTF
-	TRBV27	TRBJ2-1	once	TGTGCCAGCAGACGCCGCGGCACCGGAATCCATGAGCAGTTCTTC	CASRRRGTGIHEQFF
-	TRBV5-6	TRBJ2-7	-	TGTGCCAGCAGCTCACTGACAGACTACGAGCAGTACTTC	CASSSLTDYEQYF
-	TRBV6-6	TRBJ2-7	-	TGTGCCAGCAGTTACCCTGGGGGTTTGAGCGAGCAGTACTTC	CASSYPGGLSEQYF
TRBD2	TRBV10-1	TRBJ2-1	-	TGCGCCAGCAGTGCCGGGCTAGCGGGAAACAATGAGCAGTTCTTC	CASSAGLAGNNEQFF